Presented here are 9 T cell receptor beta chains from one specimen sequenced in a study of T cells in Graves' hyperthyroidism and ophthalmopathy. Authors of the study amplified TCR beta CDR3 regions from RNA transcripts. With the HTBI primer set, the TCR CDR3 went through a first round of RT-PCR. TCRdb redid the calling of the multiplex PCR reads with MiXCR, one entry per CDR3 protein. The table includes hundreds of thousands of distinct CDR3 sequences, approximately 15% detected once. The specimen sequenced was blood. These receptors were obtained from a woman aged 18 to 35 with Graves' hyperthyroidism.

This clonotype occurred a few times. The chain is built from TRBV7-9 and TRBJ2-1; TRBD2 might be the D (5 bases). CDR1 SEHNR and CDR2 FQNEAQ come from the germline V gene (reference sequence). The CDR3 loop spans 17 amino acids. Trimming pared 5 bases from V and 1 base from J, leaving 18 bases between. In DNA, the CDR3 is TGTGCCAGCAGCCTCCTGGCGGGCTCGGGATCCTACAATGAGCAGTTCTTC. It specifies CASSLLAGSGSYNEQFF.

This clonotype showed up many times. The V and J genes are TRBV20-1 and TRBJ1-3; 7 bases fit TRBD1. Per the germline V gene, CDR1 is DFQATT and CDR2 is SNEGSKA (reference sequence). V was pared by 6 bases and J by 0 bases, with 2 bases of the junction left unmatched. The CDR3 extends over 13 amino acids. The CDR3 region is CSARDSSGNTIYF. In DNA form, the CDR3 reads TGCAGTGCCAGGGACAGCTCTGGAAACACCATATATTTT.

In its sample, this clonotype was seen many times. The CDR3 protein is CASSSTGKPQHF. DNA of the CDR3: TGTGCCAGCAGTTCCACGGGTAAGCCCCAGCATTTT. V is TRBV28 and J is TRBJ1-5; D is ambiguous. V was clipped by 4 bases and J by 8 bases, with 9 bases between them. The V gene's germline CDR1 is MDHEN and CDR2 SYDVKM. The CDR3 runs to 12 residues.

This clonotype was seen repeatedly, ten times or more. The chain joins TRBV5-5 to TRBJ1-3; D remains unclear. V lost 1 base, J lost 1 base, and 9 bases lay in between. Germline V gene data show CDR1 as SGHKS and CDR2 as YYEKEE (reference sequence). The CDR3 is 15 residues long. The CDR3 region is CASSLYGWSGNTIYF. For the CDR3, the DNA is TGTGCCAGCAGCTTGTACGGGTGGTCTGGAAACACCATATATTTT.

This clonotype was counted many times. This chain links TRBV11-2 with TRBJ2-7; D might be TRBD2 (5 bases). V lost 0 bases and J lost 3, with 15 bases in between. In germline, CDR1 is SGHAT, CDR2 FQNNGV. This CDR3 spans 16 amino acids. Written as DNA, the CDR3 is TGTGCCAGCAGCTTAGAGGCGGGCACCACATTCTACGAGCAGTACTTC. Encoded protein: CASSLEAGTTFYEQYF.

The table lists this clonotype with many counts. In DNA form, the CDR3 reads TGTGCCAGCAGCTGGACAGGACCCTCCTACGAGCAGTACTTC. Translated, it gives CASSWTGPSYEQYF. This chain links TRBV2 with TRBJ2-7, with 7 bases aligning to TRBD1. Germline loops: CDR1 SNHLY, CDR2 FYNNEI. J gave up 0 bases and V 6 bases, and 5 bases lay outside the gene matches. The CDR3 runs 14 residues.

This clonotype was detected a few times. This CDR3 fails to terminate in the conserved phenylalanine or tryptophan, so it likely reflects a read error. The CDR3 loop reads CASTGQGNSPLHL. Here the CDR3 DNA reads TGTGCCAGCACCGGACAGGGAAATTCACCCCTCCACCTT. This chain joins TRBV2 and TRBJ1-6; 8 nucleotides match TRBD1. The germline V gene encodes CDR1 SNHLY and CDR2 FYNNEI. The CDR3 spans 13 residues. V lost 7 bases to trimming and J lost 7 bases; unmatched junction nucleotides: 3.

This clonotype was recorded many times. CDR3 sequence: CASSLGRWGEQYF. The CDR3 coding sequence is TGTGCCAGCAGCTTAGGACGATGGGGCGAGCAGTACTTC. The chain recombines TRBV11-3 with TRBJ2-7, with D uncertain. V lost 1 base, J lost 6 bases, and 10 bases lay in between. The CDR3 covers 13 residues. CDR1 and CDR2 (germline): SGHNT, YENEEA.

Ten or more counts support this clonotype. V is TRBV14 and J is TRBJ2-3; D is possibly TRBD2 (6 bases). V was trimmed by 2 bases and J by 2 bases, leaving 14 bases between them. The germline V gene has CDR1 SGHDN and CDR2 FVKESK. The CDR3 covers 16 residues. The CDR3 region is CASSQREAGFTDTQYF. The CDR3 DNA reads TGTGCCAGCAGCCAAAGGGAGGCAGGGTTCACAGATACGCAGTATTTT. The full variable domain, rest sourced from reference TRBV14 and TRBJ2-3, is EAGVTQFPSHSVIEKGQTVTLRCDPISGHDNLYWYRRVMGKEIKFLLHFVKESKQDESGMPNNRFLAERTGGTYSTLKVQPAELEDSGVYFCASSQREAGFTDTQYFGPGTRLTVL.